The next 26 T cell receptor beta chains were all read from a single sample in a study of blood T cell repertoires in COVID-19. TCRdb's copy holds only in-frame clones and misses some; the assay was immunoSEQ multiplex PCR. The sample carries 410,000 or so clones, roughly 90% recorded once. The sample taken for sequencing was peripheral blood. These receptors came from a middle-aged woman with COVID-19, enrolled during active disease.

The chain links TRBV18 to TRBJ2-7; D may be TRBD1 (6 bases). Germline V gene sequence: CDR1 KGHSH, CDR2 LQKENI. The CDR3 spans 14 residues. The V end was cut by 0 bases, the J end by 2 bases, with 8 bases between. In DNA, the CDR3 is TGTGCCAGCTCACCACCCCAGGGGCCCTACGAGCAGTACTTC. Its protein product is CASSPPQGPYEQYF.

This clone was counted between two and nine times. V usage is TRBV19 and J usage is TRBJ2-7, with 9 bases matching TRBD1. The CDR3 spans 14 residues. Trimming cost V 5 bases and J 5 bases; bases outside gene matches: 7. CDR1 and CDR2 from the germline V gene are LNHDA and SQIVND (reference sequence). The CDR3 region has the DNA TGTGCCAGTAGTCAGGGGACAGGGTTTCACGAGCAGTACTTC. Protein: CASSQGTGFHEQYF.

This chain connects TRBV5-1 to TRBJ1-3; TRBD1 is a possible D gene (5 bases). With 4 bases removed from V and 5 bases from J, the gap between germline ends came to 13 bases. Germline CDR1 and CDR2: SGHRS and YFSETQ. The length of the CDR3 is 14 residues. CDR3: CASSPGGVRNTIYF. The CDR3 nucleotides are TGCGCCAGCAGCCCCGGAGGGGTTAGAAACACCATATATTTT.

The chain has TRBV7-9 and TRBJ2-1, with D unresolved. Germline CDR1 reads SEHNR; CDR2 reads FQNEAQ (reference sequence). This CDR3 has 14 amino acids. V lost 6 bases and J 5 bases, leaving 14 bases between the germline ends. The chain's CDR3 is CASSRLPNHNEQFF. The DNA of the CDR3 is TGTGCCAGCAGTCGACTCCCCAATCACAATGAGCAGTTCTTC.

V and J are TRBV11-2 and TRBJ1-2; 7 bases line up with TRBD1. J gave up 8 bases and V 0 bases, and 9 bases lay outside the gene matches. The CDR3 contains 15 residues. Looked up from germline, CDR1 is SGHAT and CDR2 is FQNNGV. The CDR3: CASSLEGGQALGYTF. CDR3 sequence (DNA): TGTGCCAGCAGCTTAGAGGGAGGACAGGCTTTAGGCTACACCTTC.

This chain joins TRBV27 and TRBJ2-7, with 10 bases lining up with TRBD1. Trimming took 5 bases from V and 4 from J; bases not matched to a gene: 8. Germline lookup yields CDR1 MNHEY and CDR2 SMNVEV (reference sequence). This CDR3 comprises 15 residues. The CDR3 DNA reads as TGTGCCAGCAGTCGCCCGGGACAGGGGTTGTACGAGCAGTACTTC. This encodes CASSRPGQGLYEQYF.

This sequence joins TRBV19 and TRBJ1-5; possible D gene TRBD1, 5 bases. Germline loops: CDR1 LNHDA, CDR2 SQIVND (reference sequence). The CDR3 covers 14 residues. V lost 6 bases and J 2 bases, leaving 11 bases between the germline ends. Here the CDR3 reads CASRLTVGNQPQHF. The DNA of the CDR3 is TGTGCCAGTAGACTGACAGTCGGCAATCAGCCCCAGCATTTT. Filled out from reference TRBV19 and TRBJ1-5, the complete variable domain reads DGGITQSPKYLFRKEGQNVTLSCEQNLNHDAMYWYRQDPGQGLRLIYYSQIVNDFQKGDIAEGYSVSREKKESFPLTVTSAQKNPTAFYLCASRLTVGNQPQHFGDGTRLSIL.

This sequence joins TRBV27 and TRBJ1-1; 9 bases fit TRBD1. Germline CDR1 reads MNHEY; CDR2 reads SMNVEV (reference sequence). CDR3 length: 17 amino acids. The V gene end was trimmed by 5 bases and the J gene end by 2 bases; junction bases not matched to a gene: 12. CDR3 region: CASSGSLGQGQNTEAFF. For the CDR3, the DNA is TGTGCCAGCAGTGGTTCTTTGGGACAGGGACAAAACACTGAAGCTTTCTTT.

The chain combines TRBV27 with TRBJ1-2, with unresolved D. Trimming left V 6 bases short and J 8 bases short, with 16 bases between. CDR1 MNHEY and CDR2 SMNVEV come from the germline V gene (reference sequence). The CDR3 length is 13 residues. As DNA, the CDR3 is TGTGCCAGCAGGAGGTCCCAATCCCGCGGCTACACCTTC. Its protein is CASRRSQSRGYTF.

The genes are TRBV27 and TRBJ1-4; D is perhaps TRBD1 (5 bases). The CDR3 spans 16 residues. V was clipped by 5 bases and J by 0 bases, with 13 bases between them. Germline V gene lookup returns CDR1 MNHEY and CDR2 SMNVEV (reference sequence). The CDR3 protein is CASSRRTTPTNEKLFF. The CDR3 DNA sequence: TGTGCCAGCAGTCGAAGGACAACTCCAACTAATGAAAAACTGTTTTTT.

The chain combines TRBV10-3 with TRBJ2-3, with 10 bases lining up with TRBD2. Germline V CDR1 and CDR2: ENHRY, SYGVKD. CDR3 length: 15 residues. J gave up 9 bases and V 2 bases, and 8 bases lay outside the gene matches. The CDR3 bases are TGTGCCATCAGTGAGGGACTAGCGGCCTTCCGAACGCAGTATTTT. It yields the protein CAISEGLAAFRTQYF.

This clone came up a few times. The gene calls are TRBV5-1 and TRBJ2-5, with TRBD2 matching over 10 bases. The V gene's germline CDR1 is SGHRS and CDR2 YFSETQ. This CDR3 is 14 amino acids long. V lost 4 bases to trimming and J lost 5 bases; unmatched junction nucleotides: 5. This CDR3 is CASSPRAGGETQYF. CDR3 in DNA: TGCGCCAGCAGCCCGCGAGCGGGAGGGGAGACCCAGTACTTC.

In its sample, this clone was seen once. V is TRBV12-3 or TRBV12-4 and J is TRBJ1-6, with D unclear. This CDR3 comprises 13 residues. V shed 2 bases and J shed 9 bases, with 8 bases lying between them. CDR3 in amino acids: CASSLSAASPLHF. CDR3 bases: TGTGCCAGCAGTTTATCGGCGGCTTCACCCCTCCACTTT.

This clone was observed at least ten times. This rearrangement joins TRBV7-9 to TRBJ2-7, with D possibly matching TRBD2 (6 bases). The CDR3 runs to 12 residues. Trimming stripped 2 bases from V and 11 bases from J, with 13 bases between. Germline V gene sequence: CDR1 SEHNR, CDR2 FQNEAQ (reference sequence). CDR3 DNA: TGTGCCAGCAGCTTATTAATCGGGGAGGAGTACTTC. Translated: CASSLLIGEEYF.

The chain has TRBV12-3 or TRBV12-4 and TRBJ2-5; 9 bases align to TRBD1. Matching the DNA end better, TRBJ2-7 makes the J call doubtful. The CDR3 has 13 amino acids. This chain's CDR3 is CASRRTGAYEQYF. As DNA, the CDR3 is TGTGCCAGCAGAAGGACAGGGGCCTACGAGCAGTACTTC.

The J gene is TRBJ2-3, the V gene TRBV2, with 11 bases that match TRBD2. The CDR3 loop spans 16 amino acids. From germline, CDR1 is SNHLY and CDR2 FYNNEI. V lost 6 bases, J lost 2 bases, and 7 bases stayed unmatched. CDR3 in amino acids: CASRRDSGRATDTQYF. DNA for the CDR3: TGTGCCAGCAGGAGAGATAGCGGGAGGGCCACAGATACGCAGTATTTT.

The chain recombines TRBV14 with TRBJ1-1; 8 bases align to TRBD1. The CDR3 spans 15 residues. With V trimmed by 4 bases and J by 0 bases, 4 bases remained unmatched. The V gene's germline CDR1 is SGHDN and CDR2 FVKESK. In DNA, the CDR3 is TGTGCCAGCAGCCCACCGACAGGGGTGAACACTGAAGCTTTCTTT. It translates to CASSPPTGVNTEAFF. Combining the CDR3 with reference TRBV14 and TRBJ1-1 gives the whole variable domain EAGVTQFPSHSVIEKGQTVTLRCDPISGHDNLYWYRRVMGKEIKFLLHFVKESKQDESGMPNNRFLAERTGGTYSTLKVQPAELEDSGVYFCASSPPTGVNTEAFFGQGTRLTVV.

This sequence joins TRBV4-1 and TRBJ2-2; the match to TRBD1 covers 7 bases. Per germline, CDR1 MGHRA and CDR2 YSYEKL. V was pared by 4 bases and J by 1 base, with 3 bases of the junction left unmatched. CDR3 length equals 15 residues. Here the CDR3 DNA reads TGCGCCAGCAGCCCACCAGGGGGGAACACCGGGGAGCTGTTTTTT. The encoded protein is CASSPPGGNTGELFF.

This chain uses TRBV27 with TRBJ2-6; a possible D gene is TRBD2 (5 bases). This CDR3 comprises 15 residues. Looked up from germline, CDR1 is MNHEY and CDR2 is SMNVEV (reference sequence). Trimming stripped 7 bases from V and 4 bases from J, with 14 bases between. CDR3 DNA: TGTGCCAGCACCTTCTTACCGGGGGGGGCCAACGTCCTGACTTTC. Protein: CASTFLPGGANVLTF.

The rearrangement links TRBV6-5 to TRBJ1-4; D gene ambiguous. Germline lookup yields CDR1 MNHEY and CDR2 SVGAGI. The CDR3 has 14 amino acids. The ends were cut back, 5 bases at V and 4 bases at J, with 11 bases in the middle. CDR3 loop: CASSQTLDNEKLFF. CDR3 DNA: TGTGCCAGCAGTCAGACTCTGGATAATGAAAAACTGTTTTTT.

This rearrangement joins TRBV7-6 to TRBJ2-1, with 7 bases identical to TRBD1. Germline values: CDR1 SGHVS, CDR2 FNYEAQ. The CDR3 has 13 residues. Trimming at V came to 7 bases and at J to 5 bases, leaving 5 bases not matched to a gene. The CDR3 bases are TGTGCCAGCAACGACAGGGCGGACAATGAGCAGTTCTTC. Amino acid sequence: CASNDRADNEQFF.

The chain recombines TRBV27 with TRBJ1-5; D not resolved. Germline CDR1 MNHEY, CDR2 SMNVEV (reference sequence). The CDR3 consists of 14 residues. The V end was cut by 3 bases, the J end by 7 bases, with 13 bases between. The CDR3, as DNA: TGTGCCAGCAGTTTGAAAGGGAGGGAACAGCCCCAGCATTTT. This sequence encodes CASSLKGREQPQHF.

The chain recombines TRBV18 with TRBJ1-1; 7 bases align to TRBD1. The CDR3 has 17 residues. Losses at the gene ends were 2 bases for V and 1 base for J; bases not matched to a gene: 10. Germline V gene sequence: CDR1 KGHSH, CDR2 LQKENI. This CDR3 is CASSPRRQGEGNTEAFF. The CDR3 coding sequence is TGTGCCAGCTCACCAAGGAGACAGGGTGAGGGGAACACTGAAGCTTTCTTT. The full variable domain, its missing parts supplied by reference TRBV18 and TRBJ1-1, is NAGVMQNPRHLVRRRGQEARLRCSPMKGHSHVYWYRQLPEEGLKFMVYLQKENIIDESGMPKERFSAEFPKEGPSILRIQQVVRGDSAAYFCASSPRRQGEGNTEAFFGQGTRLTVV.

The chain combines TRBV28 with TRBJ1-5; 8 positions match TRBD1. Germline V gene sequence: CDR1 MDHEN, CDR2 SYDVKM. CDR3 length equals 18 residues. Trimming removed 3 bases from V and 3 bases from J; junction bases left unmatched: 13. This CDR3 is CASSFRQGAAYDNQPQHF. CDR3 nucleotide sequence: TGTGCCAGCAGTTTCAGGCAGGGGGCTGCTTATGACAATCAGCCCCAGCATTTT.

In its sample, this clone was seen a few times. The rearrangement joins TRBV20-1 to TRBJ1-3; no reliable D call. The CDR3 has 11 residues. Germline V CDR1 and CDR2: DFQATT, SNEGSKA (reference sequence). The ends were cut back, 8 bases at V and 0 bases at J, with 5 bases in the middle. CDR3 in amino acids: CSPSSGNTIYF. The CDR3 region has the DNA TGCAGTCCTTCCTCTGGAAACACCATATATTTT.

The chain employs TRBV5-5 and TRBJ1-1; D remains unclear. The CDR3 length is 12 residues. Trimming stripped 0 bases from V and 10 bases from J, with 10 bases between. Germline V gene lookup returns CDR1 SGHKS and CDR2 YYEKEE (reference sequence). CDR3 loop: CASSLESGLAFF. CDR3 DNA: TGTGCCAGCAGCTTGGAATCCGGGTTAGCTTTCTTT.